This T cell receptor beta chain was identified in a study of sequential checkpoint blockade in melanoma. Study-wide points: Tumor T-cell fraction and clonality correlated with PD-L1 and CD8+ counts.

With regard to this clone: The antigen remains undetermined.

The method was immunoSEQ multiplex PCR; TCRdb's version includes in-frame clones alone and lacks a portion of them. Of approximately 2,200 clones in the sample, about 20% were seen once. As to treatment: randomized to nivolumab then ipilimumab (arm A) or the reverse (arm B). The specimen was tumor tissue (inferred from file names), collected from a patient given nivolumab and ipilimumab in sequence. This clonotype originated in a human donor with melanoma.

Here the CDR3 reads CASSSHRGPSYEQYF. CDR3 DNA sequence: TGTGCCAGCTCATCCCACAGGGGGCCCTCCTACGAGCAGTACTTC. This chain uses TRBV18 with TRBJ2-7; 9 bases are shared with TRBD1. Germline-derived CDR1 and CDR2 are KGHSH and LQKENI. Trimming at V came to 5 bases and at J to 0 bases, leaving 5 bases not matched to a gene. The CDR3 is made up of 15 amino acids. Looking up the rest from reference TRBV18 and TRBJ2-7 gives the full variable domain: NAGVMQNPRHLVRRRGQEARLRCSPMKGHSHVYWYRQLPEEGLKFMVYLQKENIIDESGMPKERFSAEFPKEGPSILRIQQVVRGDSAAYFCASSSHRGPSYEQYFGPGTRLTVT.